The next 6 T cell receptor beta chains were all read from a single sample in a study of blood T cell repertoires in COVID-19. Using immunoSEQ multiplex PCR, the repertoire was profiled, and TCRdb retains in-frame clones only, with some absent. The table includes 250,000 or so clones, approximately 86% detected once. The sequenced sample consisted of peripheral blood. These receptors were taken from a man aged 35 to 55 with active or convalescent COVID-19.

V gene TRBV11-2 combines with J gene TRBJ1-6, with D possibly being TRBD1 (5 bases). V lost 4 bases to trimming and J lost 7 bases, with 14 bases between them. Germline loops: CDR1 SGHAT, CDR2 FQNNGV. The CDR3 consists of 15 residues. The CDR3 protein is CASSWGLTANSPLHF. The CDR3 nucleotides are TGTGCCAGCAGCTGGGGATTGACAGCGAATTCACCCCTCCACTTT. Variable domain in full (rest from reference TRBV11-2 and TRBJ1-6): EAGVAQSPRYKIIEKRQSVAFWCNPISGHATLYWYQQILGQGPKLLIQFQNNGVVDDSQLPKDRFSAERLKGVDSTLKIQPAKLEDSAVYLCASSWGLTANSPLHFGNGTRLTVT.

The chain links TRBV13 to TRBJ1-2; D uncertain. Germline CDR1 and CDR2: PRHDT and FYEKMQ (reference sequence). Between the trimmed V and J ends, which lost 6 bases and 3 bases, there was a span of 26 bases. The CDR3 is made up of 18 amino acids. Written as DNA, the CDR3 is TGTGCCAGCAGACGGGCTAGAGGGCCCGGTGGTTCAGACTATGGCTACACCTTC. It yields the protein CASRRARGPGGSDYGYTF. Looking up the rest from reference TRBV13 and TRBJ1-2 gives the full variable domain: AAGVIQSPRHLIKEKRETATLKCYPIPRHDTVYWYQQGPGQDPQFLISFYEKMQSDKGSIPDRFSAQQFSDYHSELNMSSLELGDSALYFCASRRARGPGGSDYGYTFGSGTRLTVV.

The chain combines TRBV5-1 with TRBJ1-2; 7 nucleotides line up with TRBD1. With 0 bases clipped from V and 5 bases from J, the junction kept 4 bases outside the gene matches. Germline values: CDR1 SGHRS, CDR2 YFSETQ. The CDR3 loop spans 14 amino acids. CDR3 sequence: CASSLGQGRYGYTF. CDR3 nucleotide sequence: TGCGCCAGCAGCTTGGGACAGGGTAGATATGGCTACACCTTC. The variable domain in full, completed from reference TRBV5-1 and TRBJ1-2, reads KAGVTQTPRYLIKTRGQQVTLSCSPISGHRSVSWYQQTPGQGLQFLFEYFSETQRNKGNFPGRFSGRQFSNSRSEMNVSTLELGDSALYLCASSLGQGRYGYTFGSGTRLTVV.

This clone was seen once. The rearrangement joins TRBV19 to TRBJ1-6; tentative D call: TRBD1 (6 bases). Germline V gives CDR1 LNHDA, CDR2 SQIVND (reference sequence). V lost 3 bases to trimming and J lost 2 bases, with 8 bases between them. This CDR3 comprises 15 residues. The CDR3 nucleotides are TGTGCCAGTAGTATGGGGGACACCTATAATTCACCCCTCCACTTT. This translates into CASSMGDTYNSPLHF.

The gene calls are TRBV7-8 and TRBJ2-1; TRBD2 matches at 14 bases. Looked up from germline, CDR1 is SGHVS and CDR2 is FQNEAQ. The V segment lost 7 bases and the J segment 9 bases; nucleotides outside the gene matches: 11. The CDR3 covers 16 residues. This chain's CDR3 is CASIIPGLAGEGEQFF. In nucleotides, the CDR3 is TGTGCCAGCATCATTCCGGGACTAGCGGGAGAAGGTGAGCAGTTCTTC.

This clone was seen a handful of times. The chain is built from TRBV5-1 and TRBJ2-1; 8 positions match TRBD2. Germline lookup yields CDR1 SGHRS and CDR2 YFSETQ. The V segment lost 0 bases and the J segment 0 bases; nucleotides outside the gene matches: 2. The CDR3 runs 16 residues. This CDR3 is CASSLDGTSSYNEQFF. The CDR3 DNA reads as TGCGCCAGCAGCTTGGATGGGACTAGCTCCTACAATGAGCAGTTCTTC.